The clone carrying this T cell receptor (beta chain) was picked up a small number of times. Given a much more abundant clone one base away, this may be a read error. Genomic DNA templated the TCR beta VDJ and CDR3 profiling. TCRdb recomputed calls from the reads with MiXCR, one row per CDR3 protein. The table includes about 160,000 distinct CDR3 sequences, 45% to 55% detected once. Looked up from germline, CDR1 is SGHTA and CDR2 is FQGNSA. This CDR3 region has 14 residues. These data come from a study of CD8+CD57+ T cells in acquired aplastic anemia. Study as a whole: DNA from sorted CD4+ and CD8+ cells averaged around 3.5 ug.

Selection for sequencing was limited to patients who had shown CD8+CD57+ cell expansion by flow cytometry. Blood came from patients not yet given any therapy. This sequence was found in a human donor with aplastic anemia. The sequenced sample was sorted CD4+, CD8+, or CD8+CD57+ T cells (not recorded which) from PBMCs. The rearrangement links TRBV7-2 to TRBJ2-7; 7 nucleotides match TRBD1. The CDR3 is CASSPWTGSYERYF. Here the CDR3 DNA reads TGTGCCAGCAGCCCCTGGACAGGATCCTACGAGCGGTACTTC. Looking up the rest from reference TRBV7-2 and TRBJ2-7 gives the full variable domain: GAGVSQSPSNKVTEKGKDVELRCDPISGHTALYWYRQSLGQGLEFLIYFQGNSAPDKSGLPSDRFSAERTGGSVSTLTIQRTQQEDSAVYLCASSPWTGSYERYFGPGTRLTVT.